The 13 T cell receptor beta chains below all came from one sample that was sequenced in a study of cytomegalovirus exposure and HLA in healthy donors. This PCR relied on a set of 60 Vbeta primers and 13 Jbeta primers. Method: immunoSEQ multiplex PCR; TCRdb's copy keeps in-frame clones and lacks some. The table shows around 180,000 clones, with 65% to 85% occurring only once. Material: PBMCs. The origin of the receptors is a man between 18 and 29 years old in good health and CMV-seronegative.

The chain couples TRBV5-1 to TRBJ2-5; 12 nucleotides agree with TRBD2. The germline gives CDR1 SGHRS, CDR2 YFSETQ. J was trimmed by 2 bases and V by 5 bases; bases with no gene match: 1. The CDR3 has 14 amino acids. Written as DNA, the CDR3 is TGCGCCAGCAGAGGGACTAGCGGGCAAGAGACCCAGTACTTC. Translated, it gives CASRGTSGQETQYF.

The V call is TRBV4-2, the J call TRBJ2-5; the match to TRBD2 covers 8 bases. This CDR3 comprises 18 residues. Looked up from germline, CDR1 is LGHNA and CDR2 is YNFKEQ. Trimming removed 2 bases from V and 4 bases from J; junction bases left unmatched: 15. CDR3 amino acids: CASSQPSGTRGGLETQYF. The CDR3 DNA reads as TGTGCCAGCAGCCAACCGAGTGGGACTAGAGGGGGTTTAGAGACCCAGTACTTC.

V gene TRBV6-1 combines with J gene TRBJ2-1; 7 nucleotides align to TRBD2. Germline V gene lookup returns CDR1 MNHNS and CDR2 SASEGT. V lost 7 bases and J lost 7; bases outside the gene matches: 10. The CDR3 consists of 14 residues. CDR3 sequence reads: CASTRGRANNEQFF. The CDR3 region has the DNA TGTGCCAGCACTAGAGGGAGGGCCAATAATGAGCAGTTCTTC.

This chain links TRBV7-9 with TRBJ1-2; TRBD1 might be the D (5 bases). CDR1 is SEHNR, CDR2 FQNEAQ, per germline (reference sequence). CDR3 length equals 15 residues. Trimming stripped 1 base from V and 3 bases from J, with 12 bases between. The chain's CDR3 is CASSLVGGTYYGYTF. CDR3 sequence (DNA): TGTGCCAGCAGCTTAGTCGGCGGGACTTACTATGGCTACACCTTC.

V usage is TRBV4-2 and J usage is TRBJ2-7; 9 bases fit TRBD1. This CDR3 has 15 amino acids. The germline CDR1 and CDR2 sequences are LGHNA and YNFKEQ. With 0 bases clipped from V and 5 bases from J, the junction kept 5 bases outside the gene matches. The CDR3 protein is CASSQDGTGINEQYF. The CDR3 DNA is TGTGCCAGCAGCCAAGACGGGACAGGGATCAACGAGCAGTACTTC.

V usage is TRBV28 and J usage is TRBJ1-2; D might be TRBD1 (5 bases). CDR1 and CDR2 from the germline V gene are MDHEN and SYDVKM. The CDR3 spans 12 residues. The V end lost 11 bases, the J end lost 3 bases, and 13 bases lay between the germline ends. CDR3 loop: CAGRGTDYGYTF. CDR3 sequence (DNA): TGTGCCGGACGCGGGACGGACTATGGCTACACCTTC.

The chain combines TRBV4-3 with TRBJ1-5; no definite D call. The CDR3 is 13 residues long. V lost 4 bases and J lost 4, with 8 bases in between. Germline V CDR1 and CDR2: LGHNA, YSLEER. CDR3 bases: TGCGCCAGCAGCCGTAGTGAAAATCAGCCCCAGCATTTT. It is translated as CASSRSENQPQHF.

V usage is TRBV7-8 and J usage is TRBJ2-5; the match to TRBD1 covers 7 bases. The end of the DNA is better explained by TRBJ2-7, so the J call may be wrong. Germline CDR1 reads SGHVS; CDR2 reads FQNEAQ. This CDR3 is 17 amino acids long. CDR3 residues: CASSPDRANYYYYEQYF. The DNA for the CDR3 is TGTGCCAGCAGCCCCGACAGGGCCAACTACTACTACTACGAGCAGTACTTC.

The CDR3 loop is CASTRDYQGSEQYF. The CDR3 bases are TGTGCCAGCACCCGAGATTATCAGGGATCCGAGCAGTACTTC. The V and J genes are TRBV6-5 and TRBJ2-7; the D gene is possibly TRBD1 (5 bases). Trimming removed 7 bases from V and 6 bases from J, with 19 bases in between. The V gene's germline CDR1 is MNHEY and CDR2 SVGAGI. This CDR3 spans 14 amino acids.

The chain has TRBV6-6 and TRBJ1-2, with 7 positions matching TRBD1. Germline V gene sequence: CDR1 MNHNY, CDR2 SVGAGI (reference sequence). The CDR3 sequence is 14 residues long. The V and J ends lost 6 bases and 6 bases, in that order; junction bases with no gene match: 10. As DNA, the CDR3 is TGTGCCAGCAGGGATGGACAGGTTAGGGATGGCTACACCTTC. Its translation is CASRDGQVRDGYTF.

The chain uses TRBV18 and TRBJ2-3; no clear D gene. The CDR3 is 11 residues long. CDR1 KGHSH and CDR2 LQKENI come from the germline V gene. Trimming shortened V by 2 bases and J by 6 bases, and 3 bases separated the two germline ends. CDR3 nucleotide sequence: TGTGCCAGCTCACCAGAGGATACGCAGTATTTT. Its translation is CASSPEDTQYF.

The chain carries TRBV9 and TRBJ1-3; TRBD1 aligns across 7 bases. J gave up 0 bases and V 2 bases, and 8 bases lay outside the gene matches. Germline V gives CDR1 SGDLS, CDR2 YYNGEE. The CDR3 runs to 17 residues. The CDR3 sequence: CASSVGLTGNSGNTIYF. The CDR3 bases are TGTGCCAGCAGCGTCGGATTGACAGGGAACTCTGGAAACACCATATATTTT.

Written as DNA, the CDR3 is TGCGCCAGCAGCCGGGGACTAGCGGGGGGGCAGTTAGATACGCAGTATTTT. Amino acids: CASSRGLAGGQLDTQYF. V usage is TRBV5-1 and J usage is TRBJ2-3; 16 nucleotides match TRBD2. The trim removed 4 bases at V and 5 bases at J, leaving 7 bases unmatched. The CDR3 has 17 amino acids. CDR1 and CDR2 (germline): SGHRS, YFSETQ.